This entry lists 21 T cell receptor beta chains sequenced from one sample in a study of T-cell memory formation after mild COVID-19. TCRdb reprocessed the 5' RACE reads via MiXCR and lists one record per CDR3 protein. The sample holds about 410,000 distinct CDR3 sequences; over 15% are singletons and the top ten take roughly 21%. Sequenced input: PBMCs or a T cell subset sorted from them (not recorded which). The source is a man younger than 35 who had mild COVID-19 (a few samples of this study predate the infection). Cell type and time point are not known.

The rearrangement links TRBV18 to TRBJ2-4; unclear D gene. The germline V gene has CDR1 KGHSH and CDR2 LQKENI. There are 14 residues in the CDR3. V was trimmed by 6 bases and J by 3 bases, leaving 12 bases between them. CDR3 in amino acids: CASSEILGKNIQYF. CDR3 in DNA: TGTGCCAGCTCCGAAATTTTGGGCAAAAACATTCAGTACTTC.

This clonotype was detected a few times. This rearrangement joins TRBV2 to TRBJ1-1; D is ambiguous. The ends were cut back, 4 bases at V and 7 bases at J, with 10 bases in the middle. Germline loops: CDR1 SNHLY, CDR2 FYNNEI. CDR3 size: 12 residues. CDR3 DNA sequence: TGTGCCAGCAGTGGTCCTTGGGATGAAGCTTTCTTT. Translation gives CASSGPWDEAFF.

J is TRBJ2-7 and V is TRBV4-1, with 12 bases identical to TRBD2. The CDR3 contains 17 residues. J was trimmed by 6 bases and V by 0 bases; bases with no gene match: 9. CDR1 and CDR2 from the germline V gene are MGHRA and YSYEKL. The CDR3 DNA sequence: TGCGCCAGCAGCCAAGATTCGGCTAGCGGGGGGGCAACCGAGCAGTACTTC. Translating gives CASSQDSASGGATEQYF.

The chain's CDR3 is CASRIKSLNTGELFF. CDR3 nucleotide sequence: TGTGCCAGCAGGATTAAATCGCTGAACACCGGGGAGCTGTTTTTT. The chain joins TRBV7-2 to TRBJ2-2, with unresolved D. The CDR3 is made up of 15 amino acids. Germline CDR1 and CDR2: SGHTA and FQGNSA. V lost 6 bases and J 1 base, leaving 12 bases between the germline ends.

This clonotype was found a few times. CDR3 nucleotides: TGTGCCAGCAGCTGGGGGACTTCTGCCGACTATGGCTACACCTTC. It encodes CASSWGTSADYGYTF. The chain joins TRBV7-9 to TRBJ1-2; D is perhaps TRBD1 (5 bases). The CDR3 length is 15 residues. Trimming shortened V by 4 bases and J by 3 bases, and 15 bases separated the two germline ends. Germline V gene sequence: CDR1 SEHNR, CDR2 FQNEAQ (reference sequence).

This clonotype was recorded once. The chain employs TRBV6-5 and TRBJ1-1; 7 bases fit TRBD1. This CDR3 contains 15 residues. Germline CDR1 reads MNHEY; CDR2 reads SVGAGI. The ends lost 2 bases at V and 3 bases at J; junction bases unmatched: 6. CDR3 DNA: TGTGCCAGCAGTTACCTCCGGGACAGTGACACTGAAGCTTTCTTT. As protein: CASSYLRDSDTEAFF.

This clonotype has more than one count but fewer than ten. V gene TRBV4-1 combines with J gene TRBJ2-7, with 8 bases matching TRBD2. CDR1 is MGHRA, CDR2 YSYEKL, per germline. V dropped 4 bases and J dropped 3; count of bases not matched to a gene: 14. This CDR3 has 17 amino acids. CDR3 residues: CASSPQPGSGGFYEQYF. The DNA for the CDR3 is TGCGCCAGCAGCCCCCAACCGGGGAGCGGGGGTTTCTACGAGCAGTACTTC.

This clonotype appeared a few times. The chain carries TRBV7-9 and TRBJ1-2; TRBD1 is a possible D gene (5 bases). Trimming removed 5 bases at V and 4 bases at J, with 14 bases between. This CDR3 comprises 14 residues. Germline assignment: CDR1 SEHNR and CDR2 FQNEAQ (reference sequence). The CDR3 DNA reads as TGTGCCAGCAGCGTGGCTCCTGACAGCTATGGCTACACCTTC. Amino acid sequence: CASSVAPDSYGYTF. Full variable domain (rest looked up from reference TRBV7-9 and TRBJ1-2): DTGVSQNPRHKITKRGQNVTFRCDPISEHNRLYWYRQTLGQGPEFLTYFQNEAQLEKSRLLSDRFSAERPKGSFSTLEIQRTEQGDSAMYLCASSVAPDSYGYTFGSGTRLTVV.

The chain is built from TRBV21-1 and TRBJ1-1; the DNA was not used to check the table's D call, TRBD1. TRBV21-1 is reported as a pseudogene. The CDR3 sequence is 17 residues long. The CDR3 loop is CASSKGTRTGKNTEAFF. In DNA form, the CDR3 reads TGTGCCAGCAGCAAAGGTACCAGGACAGGGAAGAACACTGAAGCTTTCTTT.

The chain is built from TRBV21-1 and TRBJ1-1. TRBV21-1 is a listed pseudogene. This CDR3 region has 9 residues. The DNA for the CDR3 is TGTGCCAGCGGGAGTCCAGCTTTCTTT. Its protein product is CASGSPAFF.

J is TRBJ2-1 and V is TRBV4-2, with D perhaps matching TRBD2 (6 bases). Germline V gene lookup returns CDR1 LGHNA and CDR2 YNFKEQ. Trimming removed 4 bases from V and 2 bases from J, with 15 bases in between. The length of the CDR3 is 16 residues. The CDR3 sequence: CASSPDLLAAYNEQFF. CDR3 nucleotide sequence: TGTGCCAGCAGCCCGGACTTACTAGCTGCCTACAATGAGCAGTTCTTC.

The rearrangement uses TRBV4-2 and TRBJ1-2, with D maybe TRBD1 (5 bases). Germline V gives CDR1 LGHNA, CDR2 YNFKEQ. This CDR3 contains 16 residues. V shed 0 bases and J shed 1 base, with 12 bases lying between them. CDR3 region: CASSQELAQGNYGYTF. The CDR3, as DNA: TGTGCCAGCAGCCAAGAGTTGGCGCAGGGTAACTATGGCTACACCTTC.

The genes are TRBV20-1 and TRBJ2-1; 10 nucleotides align to TRBD1. V lost 0 bases, J lost 1 base, and 3 bases stayed unmatched. The CDR3 is made up of 16 amino acids. Looked up from germline, CDR1 is DFQATT and CDR2 is SNEGSKA (reference sequence). CDR3 in amino acids: CSARDAGQGSYNEQFF. Here the CDR3 DNA reads TGCAGTGCTAGAGATGCGGGACAGGGGTCCTACAATGAGCAGTTCTTC.

The chain combines TRBV4-2 with TRBJ2-3; D is possibly TRBD1 (6 bases). Per the germline V gene, CDR1 is LGHNA and CDR2 is YNFKEQ. V was shortened by 4 bases and J by 3 bases, with 14 bases between the two germline ends. CDR3 length: 15 amino acids. CDR3 region: CASSPIAGVTDTQYF. CDR3 sequence (DNA): TGTGCCAGCAGCCCGATTGCAGGGGTGACAGATACGCAGTATTTT.

In its sample, this clonotype was seen many times. The gene calls are TRBV7-7 and TRBJ2-3; D could derive from TRBD1 or TRBD2 (5 bases each). The V end lost 5 bases, the J end lost 1 base, and 13 bases lay between the germline ends. Germline-derived CDR1 and CDR2 are SSHAT and FNYEAQ (reference sequence). The CDR3 loop spans 15 amino acids. CDR3 sequence reads: CASSKGSRGTDTQYF. DNA for the CDR3: TGTGCCAGCAGCAAGGGGAGCAGGGGCACAGATACGCAGTATTTT.

J is TRBJ1-2 and V is TRBV6-5; 8 bases map to TRBD1. Germline CDR1 reads MNHEY; CDR2 reads SVGAGI. The CDR3 is 14 amino acids. V shed 6 bases and J 7 bases; nucleotides not matched to a gene: 10. CDR3 bases: TGTGCCAGCAGCAGGACAGGGTGGAGTGGTGGCTACACCTTC. Its protein is CASSRTGWSGGYTF.

A single count supports this clonotype. The gene calls are TRBV6-5 and TRBJ2-5, with a tentative D call TRBD2 (6 bases). Looked up from germline, CDR1 is MNHEY and CDR2 is SVGAGI. Trimming stripped 2 bases from V and 5 bases from J, with 9 bases between. The CDR3 runs 13 residues. DNA for the CDR3: TGTGCCAGCAGTTACGGCGGGATGGAGACCCAGTACTTC. Translating it yields CASSYGGMETQYF.

The V gene is TRBV4-1, the J gene TRBJ2-1; TRBD2 might be the D (7 bases). Germline values: CDR1 MGHRA, CDR2 YSYEKL. The CDR3 runs 16 residues. Trimming cost V 7 bases and J 8 bases, with 24 bases left between them. CDR3 in amino acids: CASMISPGGSGDEQFF. The CDR3 coding sequence is TGCGCCAGCATGATCTCCCCGGGGGGCTCGGGGGATGAGCAGTTCTTC.

The rearrangement joins TRBV11-2 to TRBJ2-2; D is perhaps TRBD1 (7 bases). The CDR3 is made up of 18 amino acids. V was pared by 1 base and J by 1 base, with 16 bases between. Germline loops: CDR1 SGHAT, CDR2 FQNNGV. For the CDR3, the DNA is TGTGCCAGCAGCTTAGGGACAGGAGGGTTTCGGAACACCGGGGAGCTGTTTTTT. Translation gives CASSLGTGGFRNTGELFF.

This rearrangement joins TRBV7-3 to TRBJ2-3, with 9 bases lining up with TRBD1. Germline CDR1 reads SGHTA; CDR2 reads FQGTGA. V shed 5 bases and J 5 bases; nucleotides not matched to a gene: 8. This CDR3 region has 15 residues. CDR3 sequence: CASSGTGTGKDTQYF. In nucleotides, the CDR3 is TGTGCCAGCAGCGGGACAGGGACTGGAAAAGATACGCAGTATTTT.

This sequence joins TRBV5-1 and TRBJ1-5; D might be TRBD1 (5 bases). V lost 4 bases and J lost 0, with 20 bases in between. The CDR3 totals 18 residues. Germline lookup yields CDR1 SGHRS and CDR2 YFSETQ. CDR3 DNA sequence: TGCGCCAGCAGCATCGGACCTGGGACGGCTTATAGCAATCAGCCCCAGCATTTT. As protein: CASSIGPGTAYSNQPQHF.